The 25 T cell receptor beta chains reported below all come from one sample, sequenced in a study of breast tumors, draining lymph nodes, adjacent tissues. Breast cancer patients provided tissue from their axillary draining lymph nodes. Each CDR3 protein is one row after TCRdb ran MiXCR on the multiplex PCR reads. The repertoire holds under 300,000 distinct CDR3 sequences, with less than 45% as singletons. Specimen: axillary lymph node tissue. The receptor source for this set is a female donor with breast cancer. Some clones in this sample may be carry-over from other donors' samples.

The genes are TRBV3-1 and TRBJ2-4; TRBD2 matches at 7 bases. The CDR3 is made up of 13 amino acids. The trim removed 0 bases at V and 9 bases at J, leaving 2 bases unmatched. Germline V lookup: CDR1 LGHDT, CDR2 YNNKEL (reference sequence). Here the CDR3 DNA reads TGTGCCAGCAGCCAAGATTGGGAGGGCATTCAGTACTTC. It specifies CASSQDWEGIQYF.

The rearrangement joins TRBV5-1 to TRBJ2-3, with TRBD2 matching 13 bases. The CDR3 has 18 residues. Looked up from germline, CDR1 is SGHRS and CDR2 is YFSETQ. Unmatched junction bases numbered 4, after V lost 0 bases and J lost 0 bases. The CDR3 region has the DNA TGCGCCAGCAGCTTGGGACTAGCGGGGGGCTACAGCACAGATACGCAGTATTTT. Translating gives CASSLGLAGGYSTDTQYF.

This clonotype has at least ten counts. The CDR3 region has the DNA TGCGCCAGCAGCCCTCGGGGAGGCCGAGTCCACGAGCAGTACTTC. Translated: CASSPRGGRVHEQYF. The chain carries TRBV4-1 and TRBJ2-7; D might be TRBD2 (6 bases). There are 15 residues in the CDR3. Germline assignment: CDR1 MGHRA and CDR2 YSYEKL. With 4 bases removed from V and 5 bases from J, the gap between germline ends came to 18 bases.

This clonotype was seen at least ten times. J is TRBJ2-1 and V is TRBV7-2; TRBD2 aligns across 12 bases. This CDR3 region has 17 residues. V lost 0 bases to trimming and J lost 5 bases; unmatched junction nucleotides: 5. Germline CDR1 is SGHTA and CDR2 is FQGNSA. The CDR3 here is CASSLARTSGIDNEQFF. CDR3 in DNA: TGTGCCAGCAGCTTAGCCAGGACTAGCGGGATTGACAATGAGCAGTTCTTC.

This clonotype was recorded many times. The chain has TRBV4-1 and TRBJ2-7; TRBD2 matches 7 bases. This CDR3 has 15 residues. Germline assignment: CDR1 MGHRA and CDR2 YSYEKL. V trimming: 0 bases; J trimming: 6 bases; junction bases outside the gene matches: 8. The CDR3 DNA follows: TGCGCCAGCAGCCAAGAAACTAGCGTATGGTCCGAGCAGTACTTC. Translated: CASSQETSVWSEQYF.

This clonotype has only a few counts. The J gene is TRBJ2-2, the V gene TRBV20-1, with 8 bases aligning to TRBD2. V was pared by 0 bases and J by 5 bases, with 11 bases of the junction left unmatched. Per germline, CDR1 DFQATT and CDR2 SNEGSKA (reference sequence). CDR3 length equals 17 residues. The CDR3 region is CSARDLSGRGNTGELFF. The CDR3 DNA follows: TGCAGTGCTAGAGATCTGAGCGGGAGAGGAAATACCGGGGAGCTGTTTTTT.

The rearrangement links TRBV29-1 to TRBJ2-7; 7 bases are shared with TRBD2. The junction had 8 bases not matched to a gene; V was cut back by 8 bases and J by 4 bases. CDR1 is SQVTM, CDR2 ANQGSEA, per germline. This CDR3 is built from 12 residues. CDR3 nucleotide sequence: TGCAGCAGTGATTCCGGGAGGTACGAGCAGTACTTC. It yields the protein CSSDSGRYEQYF.

As for this clonotype: A clone one base away is much larger, so this may be a read error. V gene TRBV2 combines with J gene TRBJ2-1; D may be TRBD1 or TRBD2 (5 bases each). The germline V gene encodes CDR1 SNHLY and CDR2 FYNNEI. Trimming stripped 5 bases from V and 9 bases from J, with 14 bases between. This CDR3 region has 13 residues. CDR3 region: CASSSGARLEQFF. The CDR3 DNA reads as TGTGCCAGCAGTTCCGGGGCTAGACTTGAGCAGTTCTTC.

The chain links TRBV5-6 to TRBJ2-1; 7 bases line up with TRBD1. The V segment lost 4 bases and the J segment 7 bases; nucleotides outside the gene matches: 11. This CDR3 has 15 residues. CDR1 is SGHDT and CDR2 is YYEEEE in the germline V gene. CDR3 sequence reads: CASSVRQGSGNEQFF. As DNA, the CDR3 is TGTGCCAGCAGCGTGAGACAGGGATCGGGGAATGAGCAGTTCTTC.

The chain couples TRBV20-1 to TRBJ1-5; no firm D call. CDR1 and CDR2 from the germline V gene are DFQATT and SNEGSKA (reference sequence). The CDR3 extends over 16 amino acids. V was clipped by 2 bases and J by 11 bases, with 25 bases between them. The DNA for the CDR3 is TGCAGTGCTAGACCATTACCAACTAGCGTTCAAGAGACCCAGCATTTT. Translated, it gives CSARPLPTSVQETQHF.

This clonotype has just a few counts. This chain joins TRBV7-3 and TRBJ1-1, with 9 bases aligning to TRBD1. CDR1 SGHTA and CDR2 FQGTGA come from the germline V gene. V lost 1 base and J lost 4; bases outside the gene matches: 1. CDR3 length equals 14 residues. CDR3 sequence reads: CASSLKTGGTEAFF. The CDR3 coding sequence is TGTGCCAGCAGCTTAAAGACAGGGGGCACTGAAGCTTTCTTT.

There are many counts of this clonotype. The chain combines TRBV5-5 with TRBJ2-7; D is tentatively TRBD1 or TRBD2 (6 bases each). CDR1 and CDR2 (germline): SGHKS, YYEKEE (reference sequence). V lost 2 bases and J 4 bases, leaving 13 bases between the germline ends. The CDR3 loop spans 14 amino acids. The CDR3 DNA follows: TGTGCCAGCAGCTTAAGGGGGGCCGGTTACGAGCAGTACTTC. It encodes CASSLRGAGYEQYF.

This clonotype was observed many times. The genes are TRBV6-1 and TRBJ1-2; 8 bases agree with TRBD1. The ends lost 6 bases at V and 11 bases at J; junction bases unmatched: 8. This CDR3 is built from 12 residues. The germline CDR1 and CDR2 sequences are MNHNS and SASEGT. The CDR3 is CASSSGGGGYTF. The CDR3 DNA follows: TGTGCCAGCAGCTCAGGGGGCGGTGGGTACACCTTC.

Ten or more counts support this clonotype. This rearrangement joins TRBV12-3 or TRBV12-4 to TRBJ1-6; D is unclear. The germline V and J ends were trimmed by 5 bases and 7 bases, with 9 bases remaining between them. This CDR3 has 13 residues. CDR3 nucleotides: TGTGCCAGCAGTGAGAGGTGGAATTCACCCCTCCACTTT. Amino acids: CASSERWNSPLHF.

This clonotype occurred many times. V and J are TRBV14 and TRBJ1-2; D not resolved. Germline V CDR1 and CDR2: SGHDN, FVKESK. V lost 1 base to trimming and J lost 3 bases, with 6 bases between them. This CDR3 is 13 amino acids long. The CDR3 loop reads CASSQATDYGYTF. CDR3 coding DNA: TGTGCCAGCAGCCAAGCCACAGACTATGGCTACACCTTC.

This clonotype occurred many times. This rearrangement joins TRBV5-6 to TRBJ1-2; tentative D call: TRBD1 (5 bases). The CDR3 runs 15 residues. Per the germline V gene, CDR1 is SGHDT and CDR2 is YYEEEE. V lost 0 bases and J 1 base, leaving 10 bases between the germline ends. CDR3: CASSLVGDLNYGYTF. For the CDR3, the DNA is TGTGCCAGCAGCTTGGTAGGGGACCTTAACTATGGCTACACCTTC.

The chain has TRBV29-1 and TRBJ1-6; D is unresolved. Per germline, CDR1 SQVTM and CDR2 ANQGSEA. V lost 8 bases to trimming and J lost 8 bases, with 10 bases between them. The CDR3 runs to 11 residues. The CDR3 loop reads CSLVSDSPLHF. The CDR3, as DNA: TGCAGCTTGGTGTCCGATTCACCCCTCCACTTT.

This clonotype was seen more than once but under ten times. This rearrangement joins TRBV6-1 to TRBJ1-5; TRBD1 might be the D (6 bases). The V gene lost 6 bases and the J gene lost 0 bases, with 9 bases spanning the gap. This CDR3 has 14 residues. CDR1 and CDR2 (germline): MNHNS, SASEGT. As DNA, the CDR3 is TGTGCCAGCAGAAACAGGGCTAGCAATCAGCCCCAGCATTTT. This encodes CASRNRASNQPQHF.

As for this clonotype: The missing conserved phenylalanine or tryptophan at the end of this CDR3 makes a read error likely. This sequence joins TRBV25-1 and TRBJ1-2; D remains unclear. V lost 4 bases and J lost 8, with 17 bases in between. Germline loops: CDR1 MGHDK, CDR2 SYGVNS. The CDR3 is 14 residues long. CDR3 amino acids: CASSAPGVRRGYTL. In nucleotides, the CDR3 is TGTGCCAGCAGTGCGCCTGGGGTCCGACGGGGCTACACCCTC.

To note about this clonotype: The junction departs from germline at one end; a sequencing error may be responsible. The rearrangement joins TRBV29-1 to TRBJ2-1; 7 nucleotides match TRBD2. Germline V gene data show CDR1 as SQVTM and CDR2 as ANQGSEA. The CDR3 runs 14 residues. The CDR3 sequence: CGVGGGDLNDEQFF. Written as DNA, the CDR3 is TGCGGCGTTGGTGGGGGGGACCTCAACGATGAGCAGTTCTTC.

A note on this clonotype: A much larger clone sits a single nucleotide away, making a read error possible. This chain uses TRBV7-9 with TRBJ2-7; 10 nucleotides align to TRBD1. Germline loops: CDR1 SEHNR, CDR2 FQNEAQ (reference sequence). The CDR3 spans 15 residues. CDR3 coding DNA: TGTGCCAGCAGCTTAGTCTCTTCGACAGGGGGCGAGCAGCACTTC. Encoded protein: CASSLVSSTGGEQHF.

The chain combines TRBV2 with TRBJ2-5; D assignment may be TRBD1 or TRBD2 (6 bases each). The CDR3 is 14 residues long. Germline assignment: CDR1 SNHLY and CDR2 FYNNEI. V dropped 0 bases and J dropped 3 bases, with 8 bases sitting between them. CDR3 bases: TGTGCCAGCAGTGAAGCAAGGGGGGAAGAGACCCAGTACTTC. Its translation is CASSEARGEETQYF.

The gene calls are TRBV30 and TRBJ2-1; perhaps TRBD1 as D (7 bases). The CDR3 totals 11 residues. The V and J ends lost 6 bases and 5 bases respectively, with 8 bases between them. Germline V CDR1 and CDR2: GTSNPN, SVGIG (reference sequence). In DNA form, the CDR3 reads TGTGCCTGCAGGGGGGACAATGAGCAGTTCTTC. It codes for CACRGDNEQFF.

The V call is TRBV6-5, the J call TRBJ1-2; 9 nucleotides align to TRBD1. Germline V lookup: CDR1 MNHEY, CDR2 SVGAGI. This CDR3 has 14 amino acids. Losses at the gene ends were 6 bases for V and 5 bases for J; bases not matched to a gene: 7. DNA for the CDR3: TGTGCCAGCAGCCCCTGGACAGGGGAATATGGCTACACCTTC. Translated: CASSPWTGEYGYTF.

This clonotype occurred many times. The chain links TRBV6-5 to TRBJ2-3, with a tentative D call TRBD2 (6 bases). The CDR3 runs to 16 residues. Between the trimmed V and J ends, which lost 6 bases and 0 bases, there was a span of 16 bases. The germline V gene has CDR1 MNHEY and CDR2 SVGAGI. The CDR3 DNA reads as TGTGCCAGCAGGAGGAGGGGAACAGTTAGCACAGATACGCAGTATTTT. Encoded protein: CASRRRGTVSTDTQYF.